Sequencing of this T cell receptor (beta chain) was carried out in a study of monozygotic twins with inflammatory bowel disease. Study results and caveats: Compared with healthy twins, IBD patients shared fewer clonotypes with others, especially with disease activity.

The CDR3 has 13 amino acids. Comments on this clonotype: Its antigen remains unknown.

One entry per CDR3 protein, without DNA, is what TCRdb gives after re-calling the 5' RACE reads. Its clone listing holds about 380,000 distinct CDR3 sequences. The specimen sequenced was blood. The chain links TRBV12-3 or TRBV12-4 to TRBJ1-2. The receptor was derived from a human donor with ulcerative colitis or Crohn's disease, or a healthy co-twin of an affected twin (not recorded which). Here the CDR3 reads CASSLNVGFGYTF.